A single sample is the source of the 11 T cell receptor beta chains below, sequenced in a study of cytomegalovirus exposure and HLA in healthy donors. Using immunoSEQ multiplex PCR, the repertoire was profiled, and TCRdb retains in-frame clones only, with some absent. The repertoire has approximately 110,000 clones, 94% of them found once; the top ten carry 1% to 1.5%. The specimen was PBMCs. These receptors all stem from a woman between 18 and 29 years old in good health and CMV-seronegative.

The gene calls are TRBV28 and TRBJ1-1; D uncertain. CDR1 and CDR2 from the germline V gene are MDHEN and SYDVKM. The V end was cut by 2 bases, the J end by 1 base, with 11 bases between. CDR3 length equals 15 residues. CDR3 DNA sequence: TGTGCCAGCAGTTTAACGCACCTAAGGAACACTGAAGCTTTCTTT. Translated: CASSLTHLRNTEAFF.

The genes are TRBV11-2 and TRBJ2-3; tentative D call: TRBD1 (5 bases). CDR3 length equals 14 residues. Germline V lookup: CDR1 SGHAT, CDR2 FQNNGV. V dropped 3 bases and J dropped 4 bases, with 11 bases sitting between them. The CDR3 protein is CASSLQGRADTQYF. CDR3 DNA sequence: TGTGCCAGCAGCTTGCAGGGAAGGGCAGATACGCAGTATTTT.

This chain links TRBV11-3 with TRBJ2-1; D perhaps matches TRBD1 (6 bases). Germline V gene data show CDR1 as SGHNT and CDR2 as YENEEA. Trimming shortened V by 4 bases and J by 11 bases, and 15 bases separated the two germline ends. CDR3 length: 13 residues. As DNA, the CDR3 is TGTGCCAGCAGCTCGAACACCGGGACAAAGCAGTTCTTC. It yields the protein CASSSNTGTKQFF.

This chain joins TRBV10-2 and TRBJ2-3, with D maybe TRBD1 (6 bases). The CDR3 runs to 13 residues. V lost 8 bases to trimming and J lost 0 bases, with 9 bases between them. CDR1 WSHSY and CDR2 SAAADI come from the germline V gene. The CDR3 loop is CASGQTSTDTQYF. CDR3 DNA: TGCGCCAGCGGACAGACTAGCACAGATACGCAGTATTTT.

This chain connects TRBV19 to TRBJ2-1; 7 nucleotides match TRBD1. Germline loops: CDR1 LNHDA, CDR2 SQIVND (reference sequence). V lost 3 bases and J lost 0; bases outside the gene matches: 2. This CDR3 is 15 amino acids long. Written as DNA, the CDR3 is TGTGCCAGTAGTATCCGGGACAGCTCCTACAATGAGCAGTTCTTC. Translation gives CASSIRDSSYNEQFF.

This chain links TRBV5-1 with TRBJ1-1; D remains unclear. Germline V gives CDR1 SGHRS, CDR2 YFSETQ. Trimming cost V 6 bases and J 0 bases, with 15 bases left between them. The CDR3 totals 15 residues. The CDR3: CASTGQFWMNTEAFF. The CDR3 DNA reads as TGCGCCAGCACTGGGCAGTTCTGGATGAACACTGAAGCTTTCTTT.

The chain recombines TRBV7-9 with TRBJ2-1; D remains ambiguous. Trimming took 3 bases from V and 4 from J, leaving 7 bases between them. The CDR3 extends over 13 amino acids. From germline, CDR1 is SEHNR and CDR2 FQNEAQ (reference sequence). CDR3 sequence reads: CASSFVLYNEQFF. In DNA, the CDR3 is TGTGCCAGCAGCTTCGTACTTTACAATGAGCAGTTCTTC. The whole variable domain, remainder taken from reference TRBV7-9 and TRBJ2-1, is DTGVSQNPRHKITKRGQNVTFRCDPISEHNRLYWYRQTLGQGPEFLTYFQNEAQLEKSRLLSDRFSAERPKGSFSTLEIQRTEQGDSAMYLCASSFVLYNEQFFGPGTRLTVL.

The CDR3 here is CAAHGGDTGELFF. The CDR3, as DNA: TGTGCCGCCCACGGGGGGGACACCGGGGAGCTGTTTTTT. The chain links TRBV10-3 to TRBJ2-2; 8 positions match TRBD2. V was clipped by 11 bases and J by 3 bases; unmatched bases: 5. The CDR3 runs to 13 residues. CDR1 and CDR2 (germline): ENHRY, SYGVKD.

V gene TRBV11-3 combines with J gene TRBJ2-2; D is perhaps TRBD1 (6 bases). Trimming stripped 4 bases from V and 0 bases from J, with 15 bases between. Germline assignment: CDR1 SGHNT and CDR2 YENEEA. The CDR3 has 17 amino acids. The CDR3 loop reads CASSSGGSSANTGELFF. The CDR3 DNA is TGTGCCAGCAGCTCTGGGGGCAGCAGCGCGAACACCGGGGAGCTGTTTTTT.

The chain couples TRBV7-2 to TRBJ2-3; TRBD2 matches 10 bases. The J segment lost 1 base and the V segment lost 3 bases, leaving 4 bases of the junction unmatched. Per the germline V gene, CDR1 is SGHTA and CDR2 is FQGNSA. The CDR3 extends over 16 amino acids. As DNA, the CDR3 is TGTGCCAGCAGCTTGGCCCTAGCGGGGGGCACAGATACGCAGTATTTT. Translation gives CASSLALAGGTDTQYF.

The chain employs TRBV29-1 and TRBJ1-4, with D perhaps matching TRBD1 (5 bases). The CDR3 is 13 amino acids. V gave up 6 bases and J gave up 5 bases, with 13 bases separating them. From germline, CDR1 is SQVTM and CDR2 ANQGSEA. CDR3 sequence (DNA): TGCAGCGTGAGGAACAGGTCGAATGAAAAACTGTTTTTT. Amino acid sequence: CSVRNRSNEKLFF.